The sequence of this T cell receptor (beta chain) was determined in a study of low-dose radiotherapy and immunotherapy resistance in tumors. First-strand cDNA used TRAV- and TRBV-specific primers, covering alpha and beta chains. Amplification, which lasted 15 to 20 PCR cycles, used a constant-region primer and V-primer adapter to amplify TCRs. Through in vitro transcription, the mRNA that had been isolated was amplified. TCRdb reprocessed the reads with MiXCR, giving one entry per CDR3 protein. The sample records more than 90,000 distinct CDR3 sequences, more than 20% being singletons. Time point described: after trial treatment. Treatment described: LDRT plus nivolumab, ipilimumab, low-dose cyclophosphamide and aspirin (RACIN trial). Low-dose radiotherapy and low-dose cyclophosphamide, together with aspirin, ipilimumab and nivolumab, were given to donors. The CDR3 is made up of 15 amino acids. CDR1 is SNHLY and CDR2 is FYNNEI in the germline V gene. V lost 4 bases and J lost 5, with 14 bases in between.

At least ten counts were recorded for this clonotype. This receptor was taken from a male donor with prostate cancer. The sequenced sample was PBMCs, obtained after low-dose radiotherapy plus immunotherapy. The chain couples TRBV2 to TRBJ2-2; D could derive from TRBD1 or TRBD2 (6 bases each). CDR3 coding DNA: TGTGCCAGCAGTGTAGGCTCGGGGGCGACCGGGGAGCTGTTTTTT. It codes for CASSVGSGATGELFF.